The 23 T cell receptor beta chains below come from one sample, sequenced in a study of cytomegalovirus exposure and HLA in healthy donors. The PCR was carried out with 60 Vbeta primers and 13 Jbeta primers. Clones were read by immunoSEQ multiplex PCR, and TCRdb kept only the in-frame ones, dropping some. The sample includes 65,000 to 80,000 clones, about four fifths of them seen just once. The sample taken for sequencing was PBMCs. The source is a woman in her 40s in good health and CMV-seropositive.

This chain links TRBV27 with TRBJ1-4; TRBD1 matches 11 bases. The germline V gene encodes CDR1 MNHEY and CDR2 SMNVEV (reference sequence). The V and J ends lost 7 bases and 6 bases, in that order; junction bases with no gene match: 10. This CDR3 has 16 amino acids. CDR3 region: CASKRRTGGEYEKLFF. CDR3 in DNA: TGTGCCAGCAAACGGAGGACAGGGGGCGAGTATGAAAAACTGTTTTTT.

This clone was detected only a few times. J is TRBJ2-4 and V is TRBV5-4; no reliable D call. The CDR3 runs 15 residues. Trimming pared 0 bases from V and 0 bases from J, leaving 7 bases between. Per the germline V gene, CDR1 is SGHNT and CDR2 is YYREEE (reference sequence). This CDR3 is CASSLGGIAKNIQYF. CDR3 DNA sequence: TGTGCCAGCAGCTTGGGAGGTATAGCCAAAAACATTCAGTACTTC.

A few counts support this clone. The V and J genes are TRBV9 and TRBJ2-5; 12 positions agree with TRBD2. J lost 5 bases, V lost 1 base, and 3 bases had no gene match. Germline V lookup: CDR1 SGDLS, CDR2 YYNGEE. The CDR3 loop spans 15 amino acids. CDR3: CASSVLAGGWETQYF. CDR3 coding DNA: TGTGCCAGCAGCGTACTAGCGGGGGGGTGGGAGACCCAGTACTTC.

This clone was detected a few times. Written as DNA, the CDR3 is TGTGCCAGCACCGAGCAGGGAAATGGCTACACCTTC. Its protein is CASTEQGNGYTF. The V call is TRBV6-5, the J call TRBJ1-2; D perhaps matches TRBD1 (5 bases). Deletions cut 7 bases from V and 6 bases from J, with 12 bases between. Germline-derived CDR1 and CDR2 are MNHEY and SVGAGI. This CDR3 has 12 amino acids.

V usage is TRBV29-1 and J usage is TRBJ1-2; 7 nucleotides line up with TRBD1. V lost 3 bases to trimming and J lost 3 bases; unmatched junction nucleotides: 4. The germline gives CDR1 SQVTM, CDR2 ANQGSEA. The CDR3 is 13 residues long. CDR3 nucleotides: TGCAGCGTTGATACGACAGGGTACTATGGCTACACCTTC. It is translated as CSVDTTGYYGYTF.

The V call is TRBV27, the J call TRBJ1-5, with a weak D call TRBD1 (5 bases). The V end lost 5 bases, the J end lost 0 bases, and 17 bases lay between the germline ends. CDR3 length: 17 residues. Looked up from germline, CDR1 is MNHEY and CDR2 is SMNVEV (reference sequence). The CDR3 DNA sequence: TGTGCCAGCAGTCCCCGGGTAGGGGTGGCTAGCAATCAGCCCCAGCATTTT. This codes for CASSPRVGVASNQPQHF.

The chain recombines TRBV29-1 with TRBJ2-3, with TRBD2 matching 7 bases. The junction had 5 bases not matched to a gene; V was cut back by 5 bases and J by 6 bases. Germline CDR1 reads SQVTM; CDR2 reads ANQGSEA. This CDR3 is 12 amino acids long. CDR3: CSVHLGGDTQYF. The CDR3, as DNA: TGCAGCGTTCACCTCGGGGGGGATACGCAGTATTTT.

The chain recombines TRBV11-3 with TRBJ2-2, with D possibly TRBD1 on 6 matching bases. The germline CDR1 and CDR2 sequences are SGHNT and YENEEA. Trimming cost V 1 base and J 0 bases, with 15 bases left between them. This CDR3 is built from 18 residues. Here the CDR3 reads CASSLVRPGQPNTGELFF. The CDR3, as DNA: TGTGCCAGCAGCTTAGTCCGGCCGGGACAACCGAACACCGGGGAGCTGTTTTTT.

The chain uses TRBV13 and TRBJ2-7; D gene uncertain. V was clipped by 5 bases and J by 7 bases, with 18 bases between them. The CDR3 sequence is 14 residues long. Germline lookup yields CDR1 PRHDT and CDR2 FYEKMQ (reference sequence). The CDR3 sequence is CASSQPLTGREQYF. CDR3 DNA: TGTGCCAGCAGCCAGCCCTTGACGGGTAGAGAGCAGTACTTC.

The chain employs TRBV6-4 and TRBJ2-5, with 10 bases that match TRBD2. The germline CDR1 and CDR2 sequences are MRHNA and SNTAGT. The V and J ends lost 3 bases and 6 bases, in that order; junction bases with no gene match: 1. There are 13 residues in the CDR3. DNA of the CDR3: TGTGCCAGCAGTGAACTAGCGGGGCAGACCCAGTACTTC. Encoded protein: CASSELAGQTQYF.

The chain is built from TRBV11-2 and TRBJ1-4, with D possibly matching TRBD1 (6 bases). Germline CDR1 SGHAT, CDR2 FQNNGV. V was pared by 2 bases and J by 8 bases, with 21 bases between. CDR3 length equals 17 residues. As DNA, the CDR3 is TGTGCCAGCAGCTTACGAGACAGGCTCTCAATGGCGGAAAAACTGTTTTTT. It specifies CASSLRDRLSMAEKLFF.

The V call is TRBV6-5, the J call TRBJ1-2; TRBD1 matches at 9 bases. The CDR3 has 11 residues. The V gene's germline CDR1 is MNHEY and CDR2 SVGAGI. The V gene end was trimmed by 6 bases and the J gene end by 11 bases; junction bases not matched to a gene: 4. CDR3 DNA: TGTGCCAGCAGAGGGGACAGGGCTTACACCTTC. It encodes CASRGDRAYTF.

This clone was picked up a small number of times. This CDR3 reads CASSELSGLAYNEQFF. The CDR3 bases are TGTGCCAGCAGTGAATTGTCGGGACTAGCTTACAATGAGCAGTTCTTC. The chain joins TRBV25-1 to TRBJ2-1; the match to TRBD2 covers 9 bases. Germline CDR1 MGHDK, CDR2 SYGVNS. V shed 1 base, J shed 4 bases, and the junction held 5 bases outside the gene matches. The CDR3 is 16 amino acids.

The V and J genes are TRBV6-4 and TRBJ2-7; TRBD2 matches 8 bases. The V gene end was trimmed by 5 bases and the J gene end by 4 bases; junction bases not matched to a gene: 10. Germline V lookup: CDR1 MRHNA, CDR2 SNTAGT. The CDR3 is made up of 15 amino acids. CDR3 amino acids: CASSHKAGVEYEQYF. The CDR3 nucleotides are TGTGCCAGCAGTCATAAAGCGGGGGTAGAGTACGAGCAGTACTTC.

This clone was observed once. This chain uses TRBV28 with TRBJ1-1; D may be TRBD1 (5 bases). This CDR3 has 16 amino acids. The V and J ends lost 8 bases and 1 base respectively, with 20 bases between them. Per the germline V gene, CDR1 is MDHEN and CDR2 is SYDVKM. The CDR3 nucleotides read TGTGCCAGCCTAGGAGGCGACAGCGGGGGGAACACTGAAGCTTTCTTT. It codes for CASLGGDSGGNTEAFF.

This clone appeared a single time. V usage is TRBV15 and J usage is TRBJ2-7; D is ambiguous. The germline V gene encodes CDR1 LNHNV and CDR2 YYDKDF (reference sequence). V was pared by 0 bases and J by 2 bases, with 11 bases between. The CDR3 is 15 amino acids. The CDR3 region is CATSRDYNDAYEQYF. The CDR3 region has the DNA TGTGCCACCAGCAGAGATTACAACGATGCCTACGAGCAGTACTTC.

The genes are TRBV6-5 and TRBJ1-5, with D possibly matching TRBD1 (5 bases). The CDR3 totals 15 residues. V gave up 2 bases and J gave up 0 bases, with 8 bases separating them. The germline V gene encodes CDR1 MNHEY and CDR2 SVGAGI. In DNA form, the CDR3 reads TGTGCCAGCAGTTACACGGGGGGTAGCAATCAGCCCCAGCATTTT. Encoded protein: CASSYTGGSNQPQHF.

In nucleotides, the CDR3 is TGTGCCAGCAGCCCCAGGGACTTCTCTGGAAACACCATATATTTT. Protein sequence: CASSPRDFSGNTIYF. The V gene is TRBV9, the J gene TRBJ1-3; weak D call: TRBD1 (5 bases). Trimming left V 4 bases short and J 0 bases short, with 11 bases between. This CDR3 is built from 15 residues. Germline V gene sequence: CDR1 SGDLS, CDR2 YYNGEE. The full variable domain, completed using reference TRBV9 and TRBJ1-3, is DSGVTQTPKHLITATGQRVTLRCSPRSGDLSVYWYQQSLDQGLQFLIQYYNGEERAKGNILERFSAQQFPDLHSELNLSSLELGDSALYFCASSPRDFSGNTIYFGEGSWLTVV.

This clone was observed a handful of times. The rearrangement joins TRBV7-2 to TRBJ1-3; weak D call: TRBD1 (5 bases). The germline gives CDR1 SGHTA, CDR2 FQGNSA. The ends were cut back, 6 bases at V and 9 bases at J, with 18 bases in the middle. The CDR3 totals 14 residues. The CDR3 DNA sequence: TGTGCCAGCAGTATAGGGGTCAGGGCTGGCACCATATATTTT. It codes for CASSIGVRAGTIYF.

This clone was counted a few times. The chain carries TRBV4-3 and TRBJ2-6; 7 positions agree with TRBD1. From germline, CDR1 is LGHNA and CDR2 YSLEER. Germline trimming cut 5 bases from V and 4 bases from J; bases unmatched to any gene: 11. There are 17 residues in the CDR3. CDR3 residues: CASSSGQDLVGANVLTF. For the CDR3, the DNA is TGCGCCAGCAGCTCCGGACAGGACCTAGTGGGGGCCAACGTCCTGACTTTC.

The J gene is TRBJ1-4, the V gene TRBV5-6, with D tentatively TRBD1 (5 bases). This CDR3 comprises 15 residues. CDR1 is SGHDT and CDR2 is YYEEEE in the germline V gene. Trimming pared 1 base from V and 8 bases from J, leaving 15 bases between. CDR3 amino acids: CASSLYGGTEEKLFF. As DNA, the CDR3 is TGTGCCAGCAGCTTGTACGGGGGGACGGAGGAAAAACTGTTTTTT.

V and J are TRBV28 and TRBJ1-4; D remains unclear. Germline V gives CDR1 MDHEN, CDR2 SYDVKM. The CDR3 is made up of 13 amino acids. Trimming stripped 8 bases from V and 8 bases from J, with 15 bases between. The CDR3 protein is CASLSGPTEKLFF. CDR3 nucleotides: TGTGCCAGCTTATCGGGTCCGACGGAAAAACTGTTTTTT.

V gene TRBV5-1 combines with J gene TRBJ2-3, with D unclear. From germline, CDR1 is SGHRS and CDR2 YFSETQ. The CDR3 has 12 amino acids. V lost 5 bases and J lost 2, with 6 bases in between. The CDR3 loop reads CASRADTDTQYF. In nucleotides, the CDR3 is TGCGCCAGCAGGGCCGACACAGATACGCAGTATTTT.